The clone carrying this T cell receptor (beta chain) is termed medium-sized (0.01 to 0.1%). Its cognate antigen is unknown. These data belong to a study of CD8+CD57+ T cells in acquired aplastic anemia. Overall study: Across the sorted CD4+ and CD8+ cells, DNA amounts averaged roughly 3.5 ug. Findings and limits, study-wide: Patients did not significantly differ from controls in CD8+ Simpson's diversity. Researchers report that about 28 CD8+ CDR3 sequences appeared in both patients and controls.

The length of the CDR3 is 15 residues. Looked up from germline, CDR1 is SNHLY and CDR2 is FYNNEI. J lost 4 bases, V lost 2 bases, and 7 bases had no gene match. The use of genomic DNA as template underpinned the TCR beta VDJ and CDR3 profiling. TCRdb re-derived calls from the reads in MiXCR, one entry per CDR3 protein. The sample records some 68,000 distinct CDR3 sequences, almost 55% being singletons. This clonotype was sampled from a human donor in good health, serving as a control. The chain has TRBV2 and TRBJ1-2, with 7 nucleotides matching TRBD1. Sequenced: sorted CD4+, CD8+, or CD8+CD57+ T cells (not recorded which) from PBMCs. The CDR3 sequence is CASSESVWDSYGYTF. The CDR3 DNA is TGTGCCAGCAGTGAATCAGTCTGGGACAGCTATGGCTACACCTTC.